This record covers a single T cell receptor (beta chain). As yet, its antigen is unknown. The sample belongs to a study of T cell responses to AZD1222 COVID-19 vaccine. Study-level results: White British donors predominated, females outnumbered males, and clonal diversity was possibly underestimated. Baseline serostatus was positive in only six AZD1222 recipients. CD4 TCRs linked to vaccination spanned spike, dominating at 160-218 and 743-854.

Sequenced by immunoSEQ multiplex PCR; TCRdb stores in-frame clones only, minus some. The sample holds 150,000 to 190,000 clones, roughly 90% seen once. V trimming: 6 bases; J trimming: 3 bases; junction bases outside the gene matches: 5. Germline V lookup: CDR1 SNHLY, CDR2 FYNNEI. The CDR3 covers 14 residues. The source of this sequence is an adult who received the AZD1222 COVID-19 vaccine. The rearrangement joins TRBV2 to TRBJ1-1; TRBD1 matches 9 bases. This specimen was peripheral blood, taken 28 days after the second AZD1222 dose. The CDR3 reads CASREGQGDTEAFF. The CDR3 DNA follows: TGTGCCAGCAGGGAGGGACAGGGTGACACTGAAGCTTTCTTT.